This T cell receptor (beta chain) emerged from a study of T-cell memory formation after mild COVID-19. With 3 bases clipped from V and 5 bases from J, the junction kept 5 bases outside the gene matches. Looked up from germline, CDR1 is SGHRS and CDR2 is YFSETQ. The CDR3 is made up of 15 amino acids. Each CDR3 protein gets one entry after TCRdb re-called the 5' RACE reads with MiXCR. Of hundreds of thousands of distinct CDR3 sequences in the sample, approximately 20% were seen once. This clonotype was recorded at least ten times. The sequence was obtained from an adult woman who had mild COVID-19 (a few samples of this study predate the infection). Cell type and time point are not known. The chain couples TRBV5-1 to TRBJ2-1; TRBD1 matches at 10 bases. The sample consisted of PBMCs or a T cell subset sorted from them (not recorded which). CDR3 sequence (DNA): TGCGCCAGCAGCTGGAGGGGGACAGGGGACAATGAGCAGTTCTTC. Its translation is CASSWRGTGDNEQFF.